The T cell receptor (beta chain) described here comes from a study of blood T cell repertoires in COVID-19. At the level of the study: The origin of the acute and convalescent COVID-19 samples was the United States, Italy and Spain. Nucleic acid was either cDNA or gDNA, and it came from T cells, B-cell-depleted T cells, or PBMCs.

Under the authors' procedure: It was from reference gene primer amplification that nucleated cell counts were estimated. Measured with immunoSEQ multiplex PCR; TCRdb has only the in-frame clones, and not every one. That table furnishes V, J and clone size, whereas the DNA furnished D and trimming. The sample holds about 200,000 clones, about nine tenths seen once. CDR1 is MGHRA and CDR2 is YSYEKL in the germline V gene. V shed 4 bases and J shed 0 bases, with 15 bases lying between them. This CDR3 has 16 residues. The V and J genes are TRBV4-1 and TRBJ1-2, with D tentatively TRBD1 (5 bases). This clonotype was sampled from a man aged 18 to 30 with active or convalescent COVID-19. The sample consisted of peripheral blood. The CDR3 nucleotides are TGCGCCAGCAGCCTCCAGGGCGGAAGTTCTAACTATGGCTACACCTTC. Protein sequence: CASSLQGGSSNYGYTF.